A selection of T cell receptor beta chains follows, all from one sample in a study of post-analysis software for immune sequencing data. TCRdb fed the PCR reads into MiXCR, producing one record per CDR3 protein. The data hold approximately 660,000 distinct CDR3 sequences, with 59% observed a single time. Sequenced material: blood. Source of these receptors: a girl aged 2 to 10 with multiple sclerosis. The CDR3 runs from the conserved cysteine through the conserved F or W. A D gene is named only where the DNA matches it firmly. Clone size is stated in some rows and not others, as once, few, many or a class when expanded.

v_call,d_call,clone_size,j_call,cdr3_length,cdr3_aa,cdr3_nt
TRBV20-1,NA,NA,TRBJ2-4,14,CSASRELTKNIQYF,TGCAGTGCTAGTCGGGAACTTACCAAAAACATTCAGTACTTC
TRBV4-1,NA,NA,TRBJ2-7,15,CASSQPRKACYEQYF,TGCGCCAGCAGCCAACCACGCAAGGCTTGCTACGAGCAGTACTTC
TRBV4-1,NA,NA,TRBJ2-5,13,CASSQHLQETQYF,TGCGCCAGCAGCCAGCACCTCCAAGAGACCCAGTACTTC
TRBV7-8,TRBD2,few,TRBJ2-7,15,CASSLEPAGRYEQYF,TGTGCCAGCAGCCTAGAGCCAGCGGGGCGCTACGAGCAGTACTTC
TRBV6-6,TRBD2,NA,TRBJ2-1,13,CACRGRGNNEQFF,TGTGCCTGCCGCGGGAGGGGAAACAATGAGCAGTTCTTC
TRBV11-2,TRBD1,NA,TRBJ2-1,15,CASRVGTGFYNEQFF,TGTGCCAGCAGGGTGGGGACAGGGTTTTACAATGAGCAGTTCTTC
TRBV7-7,NA,few,TRBJ2-4,14,CASSPTPEGHEQYF,TGTGCTAGCAGCCCTACCCCGGAGGGCCATGAGCAGTACTTC
TRBV9,NA,NA,TRBJ2-3,16,CASSDPITGSTDTQYF,TGTGCCAGCAGCGACCCCATAACGGGGAGCACAGATACGCAGTATTTT
TRBV12-3/TRBV12-4,NA,NA,TRBJ1-1,15,CASSPRGAMNTEAFF,TGTGCCAGCAGTCCAAGAGGGGCGATGAACACTGAAGCTTTCTTT
TRBV7-2,TRBD2,NA,TRBJ2-1,17,CASIEPTSGFTYNEQFF,TGTGCCAGCATCGAACCGACTAGCGGGTTTACCTACAATGAGCAGTTCTTC